This T cell receptor beta chain is drawn from a study of STAT5B mutations in CD4+ large granular lymphocyte leukemia. V shed 5 bases and J 0 bases; nucleotides not matched to a gene: 6. The CDR3 consists of 15 residues. The V gene's germline CDR1 is MDHEN and CDR2 SYDVKM. The repertoire was sequenced with immunoSEQ multiplex PCR; TCRdb's copy has only in-frame clones and lacks some. The sample includes over 25,000 clones, around 85% seen only once; the top ten take less than 4.5%. This clone was detected a few times. The chain links TRBV28 to TRBJ2-7; 8 nucleotides align to TRBD1. The origin of this receptor is a human donor in good health. Sequenced: CD4+ T cells from blood buffy coats. The CDR3 sequence is CASSTDRGFSYEQYF. The CDR3 region has the DNA TGTGCCAGCAGTACCGACAGGGGATTCTCCTACGAGCAGTACTTC.